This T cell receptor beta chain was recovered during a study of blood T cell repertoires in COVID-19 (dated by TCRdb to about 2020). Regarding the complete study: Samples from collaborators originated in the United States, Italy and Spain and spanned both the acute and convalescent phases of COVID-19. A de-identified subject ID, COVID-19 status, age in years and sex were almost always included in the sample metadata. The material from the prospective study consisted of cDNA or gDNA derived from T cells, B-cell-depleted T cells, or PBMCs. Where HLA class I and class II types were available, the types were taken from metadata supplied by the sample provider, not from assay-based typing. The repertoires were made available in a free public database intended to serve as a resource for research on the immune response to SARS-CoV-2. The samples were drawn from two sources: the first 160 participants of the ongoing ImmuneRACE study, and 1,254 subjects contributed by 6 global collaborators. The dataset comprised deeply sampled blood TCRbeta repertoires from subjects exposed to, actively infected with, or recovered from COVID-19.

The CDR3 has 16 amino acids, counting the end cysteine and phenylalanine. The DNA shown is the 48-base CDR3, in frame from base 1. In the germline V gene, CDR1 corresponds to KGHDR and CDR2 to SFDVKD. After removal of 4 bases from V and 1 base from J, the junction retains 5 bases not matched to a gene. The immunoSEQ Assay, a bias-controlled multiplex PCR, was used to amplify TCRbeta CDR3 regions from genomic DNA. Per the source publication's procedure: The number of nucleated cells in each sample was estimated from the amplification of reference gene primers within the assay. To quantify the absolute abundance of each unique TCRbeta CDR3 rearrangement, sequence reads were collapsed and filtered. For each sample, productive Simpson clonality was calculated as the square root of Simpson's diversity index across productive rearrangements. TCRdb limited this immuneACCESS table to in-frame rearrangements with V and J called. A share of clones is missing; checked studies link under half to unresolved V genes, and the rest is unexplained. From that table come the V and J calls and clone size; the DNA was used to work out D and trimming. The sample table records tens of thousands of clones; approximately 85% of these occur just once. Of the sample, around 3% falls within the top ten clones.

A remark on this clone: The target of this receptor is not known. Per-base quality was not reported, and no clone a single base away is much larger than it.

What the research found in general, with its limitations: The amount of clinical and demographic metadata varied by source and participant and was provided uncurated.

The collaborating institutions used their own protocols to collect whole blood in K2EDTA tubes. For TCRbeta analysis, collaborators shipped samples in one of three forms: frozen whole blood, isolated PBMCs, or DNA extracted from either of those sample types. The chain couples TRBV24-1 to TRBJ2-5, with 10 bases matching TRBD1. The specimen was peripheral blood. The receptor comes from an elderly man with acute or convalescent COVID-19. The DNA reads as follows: TGTGCCACCAGTGACTCTCGGACAGGGGGCCAAGAGACCCAGTACTTC. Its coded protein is CATSDSRTGGQETQYF.